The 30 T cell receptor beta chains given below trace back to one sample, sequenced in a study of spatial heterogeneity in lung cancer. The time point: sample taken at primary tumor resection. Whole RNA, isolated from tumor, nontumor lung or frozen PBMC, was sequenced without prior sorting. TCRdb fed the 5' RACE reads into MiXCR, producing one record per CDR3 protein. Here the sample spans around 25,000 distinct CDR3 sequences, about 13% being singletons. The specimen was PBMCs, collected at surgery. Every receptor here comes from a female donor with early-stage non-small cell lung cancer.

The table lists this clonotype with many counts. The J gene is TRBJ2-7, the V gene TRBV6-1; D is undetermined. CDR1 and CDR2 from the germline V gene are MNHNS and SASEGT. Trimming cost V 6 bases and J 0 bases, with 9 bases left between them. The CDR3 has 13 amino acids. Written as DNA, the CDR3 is TGTGCCAGCAGAGGTGGGGTCTCCTACGAGCAGTACGTC. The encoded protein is CASRGGVSYEQYV.

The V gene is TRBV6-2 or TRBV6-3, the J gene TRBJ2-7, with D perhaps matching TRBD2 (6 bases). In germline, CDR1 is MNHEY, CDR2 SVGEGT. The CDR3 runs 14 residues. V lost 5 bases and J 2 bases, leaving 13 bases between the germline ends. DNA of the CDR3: TGTGCCAGCAGTCCCCGGGGGTACCCCTACGAGCAGTACGTC. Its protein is CASSPRGYPYEQYV.

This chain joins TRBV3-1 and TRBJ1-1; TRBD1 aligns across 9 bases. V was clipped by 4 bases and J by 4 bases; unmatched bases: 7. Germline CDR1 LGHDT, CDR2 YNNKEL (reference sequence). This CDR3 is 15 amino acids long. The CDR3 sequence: CASSRSGQGGTEAFF. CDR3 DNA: TGTGCCAGCAGCCGGTCGGGACAGGGCGGCACTGAAGCTTTCTTT.

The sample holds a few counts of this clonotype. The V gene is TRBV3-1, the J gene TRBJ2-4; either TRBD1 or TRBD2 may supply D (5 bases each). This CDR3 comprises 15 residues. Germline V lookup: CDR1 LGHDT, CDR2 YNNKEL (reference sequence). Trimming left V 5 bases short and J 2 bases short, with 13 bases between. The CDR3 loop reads CASSSDGDPKNIQYF. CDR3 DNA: TGTGCCAGCAGCTCCGATGGGGACCCCAAAAACATTCAGTACTTC.

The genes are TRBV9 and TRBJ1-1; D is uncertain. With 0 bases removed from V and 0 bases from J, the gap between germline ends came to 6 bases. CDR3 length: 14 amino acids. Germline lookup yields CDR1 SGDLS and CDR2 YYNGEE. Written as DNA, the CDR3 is TGTGCCAGCAGCGTAGGGTGCCTGAACACTGAAGCTTTCTTT. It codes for CASSVGCLNTEAFF.

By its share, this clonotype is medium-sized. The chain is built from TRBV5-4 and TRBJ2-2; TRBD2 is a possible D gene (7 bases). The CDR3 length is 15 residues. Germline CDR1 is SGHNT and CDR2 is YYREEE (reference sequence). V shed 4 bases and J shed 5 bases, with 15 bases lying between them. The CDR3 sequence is CASSRMGGRTGELFF. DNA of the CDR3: TGTGCCAGCAGCCGGATGGGGGGGCGGACCGGGGAGCTGTTTTTT. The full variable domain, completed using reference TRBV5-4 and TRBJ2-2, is ETGVTQSPTHLIKTRGQQVTLRCSSQSGHNTVSWYQQALGQGPQFIFQYYREEENGRGNFPPRFSGLQFPNYSSELNVNALELDDSALYLCASSRMGGRTGELFFGEGSRLTVL.

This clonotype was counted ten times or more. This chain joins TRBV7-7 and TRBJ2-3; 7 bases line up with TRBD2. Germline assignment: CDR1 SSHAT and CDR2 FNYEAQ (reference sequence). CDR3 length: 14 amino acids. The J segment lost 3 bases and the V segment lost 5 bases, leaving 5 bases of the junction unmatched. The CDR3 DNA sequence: TGTGCCAGCAGCCCCACAGCGGGGACAGATACGCAGTATTTT. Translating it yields CASSPTAGTDTQYF.

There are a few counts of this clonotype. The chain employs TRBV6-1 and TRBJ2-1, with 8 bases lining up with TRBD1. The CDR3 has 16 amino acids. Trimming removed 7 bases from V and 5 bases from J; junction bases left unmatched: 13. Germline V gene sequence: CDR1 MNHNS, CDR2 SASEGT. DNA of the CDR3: TGTGCCAGCACCCGGGACAGGTGGGGGGTTAACAATGAGCAGTTCTTC. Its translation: CASTRDRWGVNNEQFF.

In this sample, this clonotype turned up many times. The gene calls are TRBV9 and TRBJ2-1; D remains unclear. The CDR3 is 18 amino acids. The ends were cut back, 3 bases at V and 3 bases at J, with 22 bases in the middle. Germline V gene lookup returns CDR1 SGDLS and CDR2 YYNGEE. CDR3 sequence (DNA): TGTGCCAGCAGCGAAAGAGGTGGGGAAGTTGGGATCTACAATGAGCAGTTCTTC. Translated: CASSERGGEVGIYNEQFF.

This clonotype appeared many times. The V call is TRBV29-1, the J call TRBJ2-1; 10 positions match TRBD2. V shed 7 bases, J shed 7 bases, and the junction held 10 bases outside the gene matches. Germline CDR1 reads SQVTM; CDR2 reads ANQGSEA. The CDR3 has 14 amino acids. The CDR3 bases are TGCAGCGCGGAGCGGGGGGGCCTCGGAAATGAGCAGTTCTTC. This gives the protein CSAERGGLGNEQFF.

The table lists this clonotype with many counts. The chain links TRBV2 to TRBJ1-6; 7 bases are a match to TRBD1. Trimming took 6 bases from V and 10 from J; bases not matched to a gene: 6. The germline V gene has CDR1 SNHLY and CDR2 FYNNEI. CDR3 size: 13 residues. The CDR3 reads CASRRQGGSPLHF. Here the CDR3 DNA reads TGTGCCAGCAGGCGACAGGGAGGCTCACCCCTCCACTTT.

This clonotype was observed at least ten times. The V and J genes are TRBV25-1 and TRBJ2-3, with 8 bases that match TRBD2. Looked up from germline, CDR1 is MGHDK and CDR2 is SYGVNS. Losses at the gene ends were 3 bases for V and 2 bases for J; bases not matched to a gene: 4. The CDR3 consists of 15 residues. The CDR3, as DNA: TGTGCCAGCAGTGAGATAGCGGGGTCCACAGATACGCAGTATTTT. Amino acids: CASSEIAGSTDTQYF.

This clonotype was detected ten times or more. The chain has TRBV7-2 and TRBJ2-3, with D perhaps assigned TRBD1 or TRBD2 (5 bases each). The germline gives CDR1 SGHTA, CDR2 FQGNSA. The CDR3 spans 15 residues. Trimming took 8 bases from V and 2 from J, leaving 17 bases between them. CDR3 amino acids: CASERGLQITDTQYF. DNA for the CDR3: TGTGCCAGCGAGAGGGGCCTACAGATCACAGATACGCAGTATTTT.

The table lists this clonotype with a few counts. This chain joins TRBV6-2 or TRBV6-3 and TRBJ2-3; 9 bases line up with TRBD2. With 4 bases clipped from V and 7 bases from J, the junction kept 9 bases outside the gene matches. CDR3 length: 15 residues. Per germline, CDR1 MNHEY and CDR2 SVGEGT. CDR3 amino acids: CASSSWREGLYTQYF. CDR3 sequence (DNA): TGTGCCAGCAGTTCCTGGCGGGAGGGCCTATATACGCAGTATTTT.

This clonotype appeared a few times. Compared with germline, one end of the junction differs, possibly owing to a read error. CDR3 amino acids: CSVLRAGSEAQYF. Written as DNA, the CDR3 is TGCAGCGTTCTGAGGGCAGGGTCAGAGGCCCAGTACTTC. The J gene is TRBJ2-5, the V gene TRBV29-1, with D perhaps assigned TRBD1 or TRBD2 (5 bases each). Germline V CDR1 and CDR2: SQVTM, ANQGSEA. The CDR3 has 13 amino acids.

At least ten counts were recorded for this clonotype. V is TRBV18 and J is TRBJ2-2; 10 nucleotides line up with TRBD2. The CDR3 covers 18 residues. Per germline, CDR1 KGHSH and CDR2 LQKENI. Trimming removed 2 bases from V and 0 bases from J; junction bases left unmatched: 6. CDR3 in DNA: TGTGCCAGCTCACCATCGTCTAGCGGGAGTGCGAACACCGGGGAGCTGTTTTTT. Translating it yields CASSPSSSGSANTGELFF.

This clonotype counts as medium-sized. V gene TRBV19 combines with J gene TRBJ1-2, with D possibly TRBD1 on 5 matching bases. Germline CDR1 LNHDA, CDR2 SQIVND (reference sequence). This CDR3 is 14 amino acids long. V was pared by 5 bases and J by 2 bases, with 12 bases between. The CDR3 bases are TGTGCCAGTAGTGACCGGGACCGAAACTATGGCTACACCTTC. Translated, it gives CASSDRDRNYGYTF.

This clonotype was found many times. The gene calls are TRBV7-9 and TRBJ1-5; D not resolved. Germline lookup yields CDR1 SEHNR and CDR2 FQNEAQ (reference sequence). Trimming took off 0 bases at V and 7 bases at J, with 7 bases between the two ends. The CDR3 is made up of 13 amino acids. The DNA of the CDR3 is TGTGCCAGCAGCTTAGCGGGTGGCCAGCCCCAGCATTTT. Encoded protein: CASSLAGGQPQHF.

CDR3 loop: CSVEVARGADTQYF. The CDR3 DNA sequence: TGCAGCGTTGAGGTCGCCAGGGGGGCAGATACGCAGTATTTT. This chain links TRBV29-1 with TRBJ2-3, with a weak D call TRBD1 (7 bases). The germline V and J ends were trimmed by 3 bases and 4 bases, with 14 bases remaining between them. Per the germline V gene, CDR1 is SQVTM and CDR2 is ANQGSEA. The CDR3 extends over 14 amino acids.

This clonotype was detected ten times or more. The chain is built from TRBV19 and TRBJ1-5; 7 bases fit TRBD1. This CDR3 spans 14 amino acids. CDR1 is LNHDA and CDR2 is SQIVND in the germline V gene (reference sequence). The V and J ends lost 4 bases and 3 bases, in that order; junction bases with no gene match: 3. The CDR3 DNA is TGTGCCAGTAGTACCAGGGGGGACAATCAGCCCCAGCATTTT. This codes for CASSTRGDNQPQHF.

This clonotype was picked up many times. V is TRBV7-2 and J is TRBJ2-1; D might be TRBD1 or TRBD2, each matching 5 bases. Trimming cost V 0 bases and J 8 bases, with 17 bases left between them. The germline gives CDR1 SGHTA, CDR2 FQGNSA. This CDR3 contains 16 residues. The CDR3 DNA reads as TGTGCCAGCAGCTTAGCTCCGGGGCACACCGAGTATGAGCAGTTCTTC. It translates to CASSLAPGHTEYEQFF.

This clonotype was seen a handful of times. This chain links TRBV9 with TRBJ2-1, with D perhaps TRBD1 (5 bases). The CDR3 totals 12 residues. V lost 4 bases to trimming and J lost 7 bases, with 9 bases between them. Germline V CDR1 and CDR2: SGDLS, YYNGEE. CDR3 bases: TGTGCCAGCAGCCAGGGTAGTAATGAGCAGTTCTTC. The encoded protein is CASSQGSNEQFF.

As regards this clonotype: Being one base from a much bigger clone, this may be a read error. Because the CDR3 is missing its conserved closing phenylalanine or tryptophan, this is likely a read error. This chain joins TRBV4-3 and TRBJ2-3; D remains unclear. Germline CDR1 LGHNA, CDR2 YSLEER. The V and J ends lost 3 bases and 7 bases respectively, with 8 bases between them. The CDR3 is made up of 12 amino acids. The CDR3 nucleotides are TGCGCCAGCAGCCACAGGTCAAATACGCAGTATTTA. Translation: CASSHRSNTQYL.

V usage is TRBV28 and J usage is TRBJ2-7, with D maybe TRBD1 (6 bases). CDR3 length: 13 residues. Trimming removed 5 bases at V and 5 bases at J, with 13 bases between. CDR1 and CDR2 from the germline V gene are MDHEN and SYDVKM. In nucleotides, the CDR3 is TGTGCCAGCAGTCGACAGGTAGACCACGAGCAGTACTTC. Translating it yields CASSRQVDHEQYF.

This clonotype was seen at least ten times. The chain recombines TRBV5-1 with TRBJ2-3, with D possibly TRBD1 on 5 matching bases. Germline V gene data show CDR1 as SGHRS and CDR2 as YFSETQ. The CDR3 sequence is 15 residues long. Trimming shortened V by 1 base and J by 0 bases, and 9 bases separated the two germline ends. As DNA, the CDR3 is TGCGCCAGCAGCTTGCCTAGGGGTAGCACAGATACGCAGTATTTT. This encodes CASSLPRGSTDTQYF.

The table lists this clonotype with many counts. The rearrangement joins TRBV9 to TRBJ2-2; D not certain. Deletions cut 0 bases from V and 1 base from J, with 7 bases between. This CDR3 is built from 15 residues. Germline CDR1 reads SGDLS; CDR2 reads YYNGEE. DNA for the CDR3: TGTGCCAGCAGCGTAGACACCTTGAACACCGGGGAGCTGTTTTTT. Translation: CASSVDTLNTGELFF.

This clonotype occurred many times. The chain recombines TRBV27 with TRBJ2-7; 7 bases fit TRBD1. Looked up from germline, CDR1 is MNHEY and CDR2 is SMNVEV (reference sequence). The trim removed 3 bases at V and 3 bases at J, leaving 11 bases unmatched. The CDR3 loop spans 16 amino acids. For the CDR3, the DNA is TGTGCCAGCAGTTTCTCCATCGGGACAGAGTACTACGAGCAGTACTTC. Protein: CASSFSIGTEYYEQYF.

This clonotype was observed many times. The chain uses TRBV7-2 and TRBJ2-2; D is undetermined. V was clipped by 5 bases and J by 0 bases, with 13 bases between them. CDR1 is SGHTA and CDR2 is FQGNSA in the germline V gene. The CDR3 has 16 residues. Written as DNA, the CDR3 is TGTGCCAGCAGCCGCTTGAGGTTGGCGAACACCGGGGAGCTGTTTTTT. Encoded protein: CASSRLRLANTGELFF.

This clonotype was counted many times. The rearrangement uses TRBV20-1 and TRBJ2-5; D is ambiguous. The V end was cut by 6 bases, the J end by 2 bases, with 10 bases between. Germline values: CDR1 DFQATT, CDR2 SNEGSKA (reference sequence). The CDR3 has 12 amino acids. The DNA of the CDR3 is TGCAGTGCCTGGTGGGCTCAAGAGACCCAGTACTTC. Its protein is CSAWWAQETQYF.

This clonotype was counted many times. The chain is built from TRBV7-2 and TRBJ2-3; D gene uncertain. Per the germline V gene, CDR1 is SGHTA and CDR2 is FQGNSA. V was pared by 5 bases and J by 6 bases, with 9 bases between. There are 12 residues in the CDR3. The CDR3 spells CASSPPSDTQYF. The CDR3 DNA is TGTGCCAGCAGCCCCCCTTCGGATACGCAGTATTTT. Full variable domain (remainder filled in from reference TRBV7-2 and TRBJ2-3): GAGVSQSPSNKVTEKGKDVELRCDPISGHTALYWYRQSLGQGLEFLIYFQGNSAPDKSGLPSDRFSAERTGGSVSTLTIQRTQQEDSAVYLCASSPPSDTQYFGPGTRLTVL.